A selection of T cell receptor beta chains follows, all from one sample in a study of T cell repertoires in cytomegalovirus infection. The antigens of these receptors remain unknown. MiXCR, applied by TCRdb to the reads, yields one record per CDR3 protein. The table shows approximately 990,000 distinct CDR3 sequences, with roughly 30% occurring only once. Sequenced here: cultured CD8+ T cells from PBMCs, sampled from culture after CMV antigen stimulation. The receptors were sampled from a human donor in good health (CMV status not recorded). Some clones in this sample may be carry-over from other donors' samples. The CDR3 runs from the conserved cysteine through the conserved F or W. The D gene is left open where the match is weak. Clone size is not always given. Where it is, it says once, few, many or a class for expanded clones.

cdr3_nt,cdr3_aa,clone_size,d_call,j_call,v_call
TGTGCCAGCAGTTCCTTTGCAGGGTTGGGCGGGGAGCTGTTTTTT,CASSSFAGLGGELFF,-,-,TRBJ2-2,TRBV6-5
TGTGCCAGCAGCCAAGTCCCCCACGGGAGCTCCTACAATGAGCAGTTCTTC,CASSQVPHGSSYNEQFF,-,-,TRBJ2-1,TRBV3-1
TGTGCCAGCAGCTTAGTAGGCCCCAATTACAATGAGCAGTTCTTC,CASSLVGPNYNEQFF,many,-,TRBJ2-1,TRBV7-6
TGTGCCAGCACCCTGACAGGGGCGAACACTGAAGCTTTCTTT,CASTLTGANTEAFF,-,TRBD1,TRBJ1-1,TRBV6-6
TGTGCCAGCAGCCGTAGGACAGGGGACTACGAGCAGTACTTC,CASSRRTGDYEQYF,many,TRBD1,TRBJ2-7,TRBV7-6
TGTGCCAGCAGCCTAACACACCTTAATGAGCAGTTCTTC,CASSLTHLNEQFF,many,-,TRBJ2-1,TRBV7-8
TGTGCCAGCAGCGTCGCAGGTTACACTGAAGCTTTCTTT,CASSVAGYTEAFF,-,-,TRBJ1-1,TRBV9
TGTGCCAGCAGCTTAGCGTACGCACAGTTCTTC,CASSLAYAQFF,many,-,TRBJ2-1,TRBV7-9
TGTGCCAGCAGTGAATATTACCTCCCCACACAGGGTTGGGGTCGCACCGGGGAGCTGTTTTTT,CASSEYYLPTQGWGRTGELFF,-,-,TRBJ2-2,TRBV25-1
TGTGCCACCAGTGATCTGTCGTGGTCCTACAATGAGCAGTTCTTC,CATSDLSWSYNEQFF,many,-,TRBJ2-1,TRBV24-1
TGTGCCAGCAGCCAAGATAAGCCTGGGTCTCCTGGCGATGAGCAGTTCTTC,CASSQDKPGSPGDEQFF,-,-,TRBJ2-1,TRBV14
TGCAGTGCGTTGGCGAGGGCAACTAATGAAAAACTGTTTTTT,CSALARATNEKLFF,-,-,TRBJ1-4,TRBV20-1
TGTGCCAGCAGCTTAGATAGACGACAGGGATTCACCGGGGAGCTGTTTTTT,CASSLDRRQGFTGELFF,-,TRBD1,TRBJ2-2,TRBV11-3
TGTGCCAGCAGCTTAGGGACAACAGGTCCCCTCCACTTT,CASSLGTTGPLHF,-,-,TRBJ1-6,TRBV5-6
TGTGCCAGCAGTGAACTAGTAGACAGTTTGTCGACCAAAAACATTCAGTACTTC,CASSELVDSLSTKNIQYF,-,-,TRBJ2-4,TRBV2
TGTGCCAGCAGCTTAGGCAGGGGCGATGGCTACACCTTC,CASSLGRGDGYTF,many,-,TRBJ1-2,TRBV7-6
TGTGCCAGCAGTTACGGGGGGGGAGAGACCCAGTACTTC,CASSYGGGETQYF,many,TRBD2,TRBJ2-5,TRBV6-5
TGTGCCAGCAGTCCTGTCCTAGCGGCTTACAATGAGCAGTTCTTC,CASSPVLAAYNEQFF,-,TRBD2,TRBJ2-1,TRBV2
TGTGCCAGCAGCCAAGATGCGGCGGGGGGGCCAGGGGAGACCCAGTACTTC,CASSQDAAGGPGETQYF,few,TRBD2,TRBJ2-5,TRBV4-2
TGTGCCAGCAGACTAGCGGGGGGGACCGGGGAGCTGTTTTTT,CASRLAGGTGELFF,many,TRBD2,TRBJ2-2,TRBV27
TGTGCCAGCAGCCAAGGGCCCGCCAGCAATCAGCCCCAGCATTTT,CASSQGPASNQPQHF,-,-,TRBJ1-5,TRBV3-1
TGTGCCAGCAGAGATTCGGGCAATCAGCCCCAGCATTTT,CASRDSGNQPQHF,few,-,TRBJ1-5,TRBV12-3/TRBV12-4
TGTGCCAGCAGCTTAACTGGGACAGGGGGTTTCTACAATGAGCAGTTCTTC,CASSLTGTGGFYNEQFF,many,TRBD1,TRBJ2-1,TRBV7-8
TGTGCCAGCTCACCACCGCTTCAGGCCTGGTCTTACGAGCAGTACTTC,CASSPPLQAWSYEQYF,many,-,TRBJ2-7,TRBV18
TGTGCCAGCAGCCTACTCTGGGGTATAGAGAACACTGAAGCTTTCTTT,CASSLLWGIENTEAFF,once,-,TRBJ1-1,TRBV13
TGTGCCACCAGTGCGGGACAGGGGTTCGGCTACACCTTC,CATSAGQGFGYTF,-,TRBD1,TRBJ1-2,TRBV24-1
TGTGCCAGCAGCTCCCTAGCGGGCGTAACCTACGAGCAGTACTTC,CASSSLAGVTYEQYF,-,TRBD2,TRBJ2-7,TRBV5-4
TGTGCCACCAGGGCTTCCGGGACAGAGAACACCGGGGAGCTGTTTTTT,CATRASGTENTGELFF,few,TRBD1,TRBJ2-2,TRBV24-1
TGTGCCAGCAGCCCGGGACAGGGGCAAACCGGGGAGCTGTTTTTT,CASSPGQGQTGELFF,many,TRBD1,TRBJ2-2,TRBV7-8
TGTGCCGGCACTGCAGCGGGGGGGAATGAGCAGTTCTTC,CAGTAAGGNEQFF,-,TRBD2,TRBJ2-1,TRBV12-3/TRBV12-4
TGTGCCAGCAGTACTGGGGAGAATGAGCAGTTCTTC,CASSTGENEQFF,few,-,TRBJ2-1,TRBV6-5
TGTGCCAGCAGTTACTGGAGCGGGGGGGCCGATGAGCAGTTCTTC,CASSYWSGGADEQFF,-,TRBD2,TRBJ2-1,TRBV6-2/TRBV6-3
TGTGCCAGCAGCTTAGGGGGGGCGGGTGAACAGCCCCAGCATTTT,CASSLGGAGEQPQHF,few,-,TRBJ1-5,TRBV7-8
TGTGCCAGCAGCGCTAGGGGACTAGCGGGGGTCGAGACCCAGTACTTC,CASSARGLAGVETQYF,many,TRBD2,TRBJ2-5,TRBV7-2
TGTGCCAGCAGCTTAGTAACAACCAATGAGCAGTTCTTC,CASSLVTTNEQFF,few,-,TRBJ2-1,TRBV7-9
TGCGCCAGCAGTGAGGACAGGGATAATTCACCCCTCCACTTT,CASSEDRDNSPLHF,few,TRBD1,TRBJ1-6,TRBV10-2
TGCAGCGTTGAAGATCGAGGGGTCCGAAATGGCTACACCTTC,CSVEDRGVRNGYTF,-,-,TRBJ1-2,TRBV29-1
TGTGCCAGTACAGGACAGAACTTAAACTACAATGAGCAGTTCTTC,CASTGQNLNYNEQFF,-,-,TRBJ2-1,TRBV19
TGTGCCAGCAGGTCCCCATGGACCTCCTATGGCTACACCTTC,CASRSPWTSYGYTF,many,-,TRBJ1-2,TRBV11-1
TGTGCCAGCAGCCTTAACAGGCAGGGGGCAAGGAATGAGCAGTTCTTC,CASSLNRQGARNEQFF,many,TRBD1,TRBJ2-1,TRBV7-8
TGTGCCAGCAGCTTCGGGGCCGGTTTGAACACTGAAGCTTTCTTT,CASSFGAGLNTEAFF,few,-,TRBJ1-1,TRBV7-9
TGTGCCACCAGTGATTCACAGGGGTGGGCCAACGTCCTGACTTTC,CATSDSQGWANVLTF,many,TRBD1,TRBJ2-6,TRBV24-1
TGTGCCAGCAGGGATAGGAGTGAGACCCAGTACTTC,CASRDRSETQYF,few,-,TRBJ2-5,TRBV6-6
TGTGCCATCAAACCAGGGGGTTATGGCTACACCTTC,CAIKPGGYGYTF,few,TRBD1,TRBJ1-2,TRBV10-3
TGTGCCAGCAGCTTAGACCCAGCGGGGGGCCGGGAGCTGTTTTTT,CASSLDPAGGRELFF,-,TRBD2,TRBJ2-2,TRBV11-2
TGTGCCAGCAGTTTATACGGCAGAGGGGCAGATGGCTACACCTTC,CASSLYGRGADGYTF,-,-,TRBJ1-2,TRBV27
TGTGCCAGCACCCCGGGGCTGAGTAACTATGGCTACACCTTC,CASTPGLSNYGYTF,-,-,TRBJ1-2,TRBV2
TGTGCCAGCAGCAGACAAAGGCCCTCCTATGGCTACACCTTC,CASSRQRPSYGYTF,-,-,TRBJ1-2,TRBV7-1
TGTGCCAGCAGCTCGGGACAGCCAGCCGGGGAGCTGTTTTTT,CASSSGQPAGELFF,many,TRBD1,TRBJ2-2,TRBV7-2
TGTGCCAGCAAACTCGTGGATGAGCAGTTCTTC,CASKLVDEQFF,once,-,TRBJ2-1,TRBV12-3/TRBV12-4
TGTGCCAGCAGCCTCAAGGGGGAGGCAGATACGCAGTATTTT,CASSLKGEADTQYF,many,-,TRBJ2-3,TRBV7-6
TGTGCCAGCAGTGAAGGGGGACTCACAGATACGCAGTATTTT,CASSEGGLTDTQYF,many,-,TRBJ2-3,TRBV6-1
TGTGCCAGCAGGGTCGGGAGCTCCTACAATGAGCAGTTCTTC,CASRVGSSYNEQFF,many,-,TRBJ2-1,TRBV25-1